What follows are 12 T cell receptor beta chains derived from one specimen sequenced in a study of PD-L1 blockade in urothelial cancer. Sequenced by immunoSEQ multiplex PCR; TCRdb stores in-frame clones only, minus some. The table records under 150,000 clones, approximately 90% of them present only once. The time point is: peripheral blood 6 weeks after treatment start. Sample: PBMCs, taken around atezolizumab (anti-PD-L1) treatment. Every receptor here comes from a man aged 55 to 69 with urothelial cancer.

The chain recombines TRBV7-9 with TRBJ1-4, with 9 bases that match TRBD1. Germline CDR1 is SEHNR and CDR2 is FQNEAQ (reference sequence). The V gene end was trimmed by 5 bases and the J gene end by 5 bases; junction bases not matched to a gene: 6. This CDR3 comprises 15 residues. The CDR3 sequence is CASSGPGQGNEKLFF. As DNA, the CDR3 is TGTGCCAGCAGCGGGCCGGGACAGGGAAATGAAAAACTGTTTTTT.

The rearrangement uses TRBV6-1 and TRBJ1-5; 9 bases are a match to TRBD1. The CDR3 is 15 residues long. V trimming: 5 bases; J trimming: 1 base; junction bases outside the gene matches: 3. Looked up from germline, CDR1 is MNHNS and CDR2 is SASEGT. The CDR3 region has the DNA TGTGCCAGCAGTAGGACAGGGGCCAGCAATCAGCCCCAGCATTTT. It specifies CASSRTGASNQPQHF.

The V and J genes are TRBV5-1 and TRBJ2-3; 10 bases fit TRBD2. Per the germline V gene, CDR1 is SGHRS and CDR2 is YFSETQ. The J segment lost 0 bases and the V segment lost 4 bases, leaving 8 bases of the junction unmatched. The CDR3 contains 17 residues. The CDR3 here is CASSPIPSGGSTDTQYF. The DNA of the CDR3 is TGCGCCAGCAGCCCCATCCCTAGCGGGGGCAGCACAGATACGCAGTATTTT.

The gene calls are TRBV7-2 and TRBJ2-5; D is possibly TRBD2 (6 bases). Between the trimmed V and J ends, which lost 2 bases and 1 base, there was a span of 17 bases. The CDR3 runs to 17 residues. CDR1 and CDR2 from the germline V gene are SGHTA and FQGNSA. The CDR3 DNA sequence: TGTGCCAGCAGCTTAATACGGCGGGACCTCTTCCAAGAGACCCAGTACTTC. Its protein product is CASSLIRRDLFQETQYF.

The genes are TRBV6-1 and TRBJ1-2; D perhaps matches TRBD1 (6 bases). V lost 10 bases to trimming and J lost 7 bases, with 25 bases between them. Germline V CDR1 and CDR2: MNHNS, SASEGT. The CDR3 is made up of 15 amino acids. This chain's CDR3 is CATNSGSYRESGYTF. The CDR3 nucleotides are TGTGCCACGAACTCGGGATCCTACAGGGAGAGTGGCTACACCTTC.

The chain joins TRBV28 to TRBJ1-2; D not resolved. The V gene lost 6 bases and the J gene lost 5 bases, with 10 bases spanning the gap. The CDR3 is made up of 12 amino acids. The germline V gene encodes CDR1 MDHEN and CDR2 SYDVKM. The CDR3 DNA reads as TGTGCCAGCAGGCTAAAGATTTATGGCTACACCTTC. Its protein product is CASRLKIYGYTF.

The V gene is TRBV7-2, the J gene TRBJ1-6; TRBD1 might be the D (5 bases). V was clipped by 2 bases and J by 9 bases, with 14 bases between them. The CDR3 contains 15 residues. Germline loops: CDR1 SGHTA, CDR2 FQGNSA. The CDR3 nucleotides read TGTGCCAGCAGCTTACCACGGACATTAGGTTCACCCCTCCACTTT. Translating it yields CASSLPRTLGSPLHF.

This clone was counted only a few times. The rearrangement links TRBV6-1 to TRBJ2-1; D gene ambiguous. V was shortened by 1 base and J by 4 bases, with 11 bases between the two germline ends. Germline V CDR1 and CDR2: MNHNS, SASEGT. This CDR3 region has 15 residues. This CDR3 is CASSEDPGDYNEQFF. Written as DNA, the CDR3 is TGTGCCAGCAGTGAAGACCCAGGCGATTACAATGAGCAGTTCTTC.

The sample holds a few counts of this clone. The chain links TRBV7-9 to TRBJ1-1; 9 nucleotides line up with TRBD1. Germline-derived CDR1 and CDR2 are SEHNR and FQNEAQ (reference sequence). The trim removed 5 bases at V and 4 bases at J, leaving 5 bases unmatched. CDR3 size: 14 residues. CDR3 protein: CASSQTGGVTEAFF. The DNA for the CDR3 is TGTGCCAGCAGCCAGACAGGGGGAGTCACTGAAGCTTTCTTT.

V and J are TRBV5-1 and TRBJ2-3, with 11 bases lining up with TRBD2. V lost 0 bases to trimming and J lost 0 bases; unmatched junction nucleotides: 3. CDR3 size: 17 residues. The germline V gene encodes CDR1 SGHRS and CDR2 YFSETQ. CDR3 bases: TGCGCCAGCAGCTTGGGACTAGCGGGGCCGAGCACAGATACGCAGTATTTT. The encoded protein is CASSLGLAGPSTDTQYF.

This chain connects TRBV5-1 to TRBJ2-3, with TRBD1 identical over 12 bases. CDR3 size: 14 residues. Germline V gene sequence: CDR1 SGHRS, CDR2 YFSETQ. The V segment lost 3 bases and the J segment 6 bases; nucleotides outside the gene matches: 2. The CDR3 DNA follows: TGCGCCAGCAGCTCGGGACAGGGGGCCGATACGCAGTATTTT. Translation gives CASSSGQGADTQYF.

The chain recombines TRBV27 with TRBJ2-1, with 10 bases fitting TRBD1. V was pared by 0 bases and J by 5 bases, with 4 bases of the junction left unmatched. The CDR3 contains 16 residues. Germline V lookup: CDR1 MNHEY, CDR2 SMNVEV (reference sequence). Written as DNA, the CDR3 is TGTGCCAGCAGTTTATCTGGGACAGGGGCGCACAATGAGCAGTTCTTC. Residues: CASSLSGTGAHNEQFF.